This T cell receptor beta chain came from a study of cytomegalovirus exposure and HLA in healthy donors. Whole-study results and caveats: Rare sequences made up most TCRs, while some public TCRs were found in many donors.

60 Vbeta and 13 Jbeta primers were used in PCR. The data were produced by immunoSEQ multiplex PCR, yet TCRdb's version contains in-frame clones alone and is incomplete. The sample contains more than 200,000 clones, under 90% of which appear only once. As concerns this clone: The antigen is unknown.

The clonotype originates from a human donor in good health. Sequenced: PBMCs.

DNA of the CDR3: TGTGCCAGCAGCCAACAGGGGTATGGCTACACCTTC. Translation gives CASSQQGYGYTF. The gene calls are TRBV7-9 and TRBJ1-2; 7 bases map to TRBD1. The J segment lost 5 bases and the V segment lost 5 bases, leaving 2 bases of the junction unmatched. Per germline, CDR1 SEHNR and CDR2 FQNEAQ (reference sequence). This CDR3 spans 12 amino acids.